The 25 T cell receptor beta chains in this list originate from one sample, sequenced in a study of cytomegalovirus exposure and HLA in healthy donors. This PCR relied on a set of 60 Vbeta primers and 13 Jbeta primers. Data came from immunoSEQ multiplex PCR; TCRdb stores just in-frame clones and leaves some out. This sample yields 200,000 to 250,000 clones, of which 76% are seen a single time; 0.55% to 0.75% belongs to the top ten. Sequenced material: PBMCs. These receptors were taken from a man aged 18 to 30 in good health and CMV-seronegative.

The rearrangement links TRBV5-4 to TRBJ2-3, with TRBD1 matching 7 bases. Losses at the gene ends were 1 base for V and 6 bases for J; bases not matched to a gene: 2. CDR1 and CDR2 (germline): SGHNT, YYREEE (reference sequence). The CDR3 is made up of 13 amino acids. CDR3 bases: TGTGCCAGCAGCTTGAGGGGGCGGGATACGCAGTATTTT. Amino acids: CASSLRGRDTQYF.

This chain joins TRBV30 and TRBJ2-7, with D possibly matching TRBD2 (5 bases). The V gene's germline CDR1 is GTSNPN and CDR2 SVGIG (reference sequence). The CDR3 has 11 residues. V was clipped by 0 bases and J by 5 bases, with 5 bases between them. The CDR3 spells CAWSVRDEQYF. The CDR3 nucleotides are TGTGCCTGGAGTGTGAGGGACGAGCAGTACTTC.

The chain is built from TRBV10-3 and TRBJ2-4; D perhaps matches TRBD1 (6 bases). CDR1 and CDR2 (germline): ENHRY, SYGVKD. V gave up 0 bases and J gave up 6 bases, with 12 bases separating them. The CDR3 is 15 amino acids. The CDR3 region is CAISESIGQINIQYF. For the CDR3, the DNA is TGTGCCATCAGTGAGTCGATTGGACAGATAAACATTCAGTACTTC.

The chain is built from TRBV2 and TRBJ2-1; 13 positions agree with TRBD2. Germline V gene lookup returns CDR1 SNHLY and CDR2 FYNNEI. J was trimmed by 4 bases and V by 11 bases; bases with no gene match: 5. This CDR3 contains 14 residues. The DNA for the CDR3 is TGTGCCGGAAGGGGACTAGCGGGGTACAATGAGCAGTTCTTC. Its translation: CAGRGLAGYNEQFF.

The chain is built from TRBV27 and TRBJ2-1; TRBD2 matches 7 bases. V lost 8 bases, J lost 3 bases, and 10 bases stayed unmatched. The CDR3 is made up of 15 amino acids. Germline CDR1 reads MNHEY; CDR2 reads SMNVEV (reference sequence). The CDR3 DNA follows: TGTGCCAGCTCCCGGGAGGCCGGGTACTACAATGAGCAGTTCTTC. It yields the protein CASSREAGYYNEQFF.

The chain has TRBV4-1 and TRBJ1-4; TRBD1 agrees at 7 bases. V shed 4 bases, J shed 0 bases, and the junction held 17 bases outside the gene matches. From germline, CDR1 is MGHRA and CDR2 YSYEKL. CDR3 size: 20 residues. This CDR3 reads CASSLRPDRDVGSTNEKLFF. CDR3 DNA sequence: TGCGCCAGCAGCCTCCGTCCTGACAGGGACGTAGGATCAACTAATGAAAAACTGTTTTTT.

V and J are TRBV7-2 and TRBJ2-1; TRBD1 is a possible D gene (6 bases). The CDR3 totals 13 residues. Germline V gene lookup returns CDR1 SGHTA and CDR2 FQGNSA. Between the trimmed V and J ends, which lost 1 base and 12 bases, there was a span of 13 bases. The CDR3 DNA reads TGTGCCAGCAGCTTAGGTCCCCTACAGGGGCAGTTCTTC. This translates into CASSLGPLQGQFF.

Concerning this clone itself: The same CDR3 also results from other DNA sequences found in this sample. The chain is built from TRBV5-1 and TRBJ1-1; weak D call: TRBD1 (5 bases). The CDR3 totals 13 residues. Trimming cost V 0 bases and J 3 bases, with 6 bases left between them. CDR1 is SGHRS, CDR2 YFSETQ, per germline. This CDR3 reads CASSLVGDTEAFF. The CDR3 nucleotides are TGCGCCAGCAGCTTGGTAGGGGACACTGAAGCTTTCTTT.

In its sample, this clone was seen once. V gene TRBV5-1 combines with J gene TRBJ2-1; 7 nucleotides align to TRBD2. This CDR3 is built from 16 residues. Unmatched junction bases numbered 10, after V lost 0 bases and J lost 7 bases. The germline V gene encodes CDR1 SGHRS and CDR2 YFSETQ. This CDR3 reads CASSLEAGAPGNEQFF. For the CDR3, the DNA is TGCGCCAGCAGCTTGGAGGCGGGAGCCCCGGGGAATGAGCAGTTCTTC. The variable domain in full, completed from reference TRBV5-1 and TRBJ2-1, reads KAGVTQTPRYLIKTRGQQVTLSCSPISGHRSVSWYQQTPGQGLQFLFEYFSETQRNKGNFPGRFSGRQFSNSRSEMNVSTLELGDSALYLCASSLEAGAPGNEQFFGPGTRLTVL.

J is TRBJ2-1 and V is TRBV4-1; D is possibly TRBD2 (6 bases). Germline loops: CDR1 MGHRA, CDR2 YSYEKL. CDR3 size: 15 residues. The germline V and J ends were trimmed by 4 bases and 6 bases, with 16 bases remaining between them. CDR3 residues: CASSPLGLRSNEQFF. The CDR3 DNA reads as TGCGCCAGCAGCCCCCTGGGACTCCGGAGCAATGAGCAGTTCTTC.

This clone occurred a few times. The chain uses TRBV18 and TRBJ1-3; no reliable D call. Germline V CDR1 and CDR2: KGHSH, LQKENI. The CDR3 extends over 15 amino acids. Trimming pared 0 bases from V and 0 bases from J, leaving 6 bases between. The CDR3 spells CASSPPLSSGNTIYF. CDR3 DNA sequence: TGTGCCAGCTCACCACCGCTGAGCTCTGGAAACACCATATATTTT.

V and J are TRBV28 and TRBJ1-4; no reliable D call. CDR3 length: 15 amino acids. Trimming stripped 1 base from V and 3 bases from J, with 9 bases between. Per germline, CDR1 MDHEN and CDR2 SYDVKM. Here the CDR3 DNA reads TGTGCCAGCAGTTTATTTGCGGAGGCTAATGAAAAACTGTTTTTT. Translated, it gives CASSLFAEANEKLFF. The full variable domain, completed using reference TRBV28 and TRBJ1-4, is DVKVTQSSRYLVKRTGEKVFLECVQDMDHENMFWYRQDPGLGLRLIYFSYDVKMKEKGDIPEGYSVSREKKERFSLILESASTNQTSMYLCASSLFAEANEKLFFGSGTQLSVL.

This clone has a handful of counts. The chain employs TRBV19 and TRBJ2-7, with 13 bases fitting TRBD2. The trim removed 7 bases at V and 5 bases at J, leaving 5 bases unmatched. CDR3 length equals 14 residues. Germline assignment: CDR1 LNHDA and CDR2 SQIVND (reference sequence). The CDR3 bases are TGTGCCAGTAAACTAGCGGGAGGGCCCCACGAGCAGTACTTC. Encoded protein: CASKLAGGPHEQYF.

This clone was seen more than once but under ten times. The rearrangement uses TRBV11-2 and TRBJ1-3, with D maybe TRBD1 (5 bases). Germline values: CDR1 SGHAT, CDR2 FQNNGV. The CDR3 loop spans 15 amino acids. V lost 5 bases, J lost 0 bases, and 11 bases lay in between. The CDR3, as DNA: TGTGCCAGCAGCACGACAGCTTTCTCTGGAAACACCATATATTTT. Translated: CASSTTAFSGNTIYF.

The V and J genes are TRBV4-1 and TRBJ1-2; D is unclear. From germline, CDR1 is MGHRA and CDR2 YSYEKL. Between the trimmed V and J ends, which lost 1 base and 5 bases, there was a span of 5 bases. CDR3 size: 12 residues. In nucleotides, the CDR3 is TGCGCCAGCAGCCAAGCGAGTTATGGCTACACCTTC. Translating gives CASSQASYGYTF.

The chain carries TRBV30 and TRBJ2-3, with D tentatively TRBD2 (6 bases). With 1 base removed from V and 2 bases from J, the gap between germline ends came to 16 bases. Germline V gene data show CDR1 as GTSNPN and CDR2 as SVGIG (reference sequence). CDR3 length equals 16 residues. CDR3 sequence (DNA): TGTGCCTGGAGTGCAGGAGCGGGCACCCTCACAGATACGCAGTATTTT. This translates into CAWSAGAGTLTDTQYF.

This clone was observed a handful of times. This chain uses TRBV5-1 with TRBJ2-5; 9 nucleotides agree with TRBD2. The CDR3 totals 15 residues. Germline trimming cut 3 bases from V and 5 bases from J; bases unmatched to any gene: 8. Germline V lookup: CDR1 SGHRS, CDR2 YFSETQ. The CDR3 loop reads CASSYEGAGGETQYF. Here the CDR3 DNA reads TGCGCCAGCAGCTATGAAGGGGCGGGAGGGGAGACCCAGTACTTC.

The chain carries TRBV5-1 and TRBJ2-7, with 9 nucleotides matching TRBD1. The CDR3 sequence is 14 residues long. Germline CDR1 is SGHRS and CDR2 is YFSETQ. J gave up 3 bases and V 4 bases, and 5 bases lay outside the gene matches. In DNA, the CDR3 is TGCGCCAGCAGCCCCGGGACAGGGTTCTACGAGCAGTACTTC. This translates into CASSPGTGFYEQYF.

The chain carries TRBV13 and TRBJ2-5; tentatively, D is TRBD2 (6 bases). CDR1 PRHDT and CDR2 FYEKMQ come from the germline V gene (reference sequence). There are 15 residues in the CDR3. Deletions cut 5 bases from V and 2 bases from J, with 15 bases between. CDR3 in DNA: TGTGCCAGCAGCACCTATGGTAGCGGTCAAGAGACCCAGTACTTC. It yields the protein CASSTYGSGQETQYF.

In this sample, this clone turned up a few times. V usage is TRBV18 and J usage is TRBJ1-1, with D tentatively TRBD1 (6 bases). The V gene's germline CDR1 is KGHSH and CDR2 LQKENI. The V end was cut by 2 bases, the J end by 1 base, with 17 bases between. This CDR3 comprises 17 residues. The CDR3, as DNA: TGTGCCAGCTCACCAGCCCGACAGGCCAGATCGAACACTGAAGCTTTCTTT. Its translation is CASSPARQARSNTEAFF.

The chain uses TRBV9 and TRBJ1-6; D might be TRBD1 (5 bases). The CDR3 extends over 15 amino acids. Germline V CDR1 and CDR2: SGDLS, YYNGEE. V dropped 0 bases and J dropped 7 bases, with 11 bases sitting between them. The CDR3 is CASSVGAGRNSPLHF. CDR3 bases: TGTGCCAGCAGCGTAGGGGCAGGGAGGAATTCACCCCTCCACTTT.

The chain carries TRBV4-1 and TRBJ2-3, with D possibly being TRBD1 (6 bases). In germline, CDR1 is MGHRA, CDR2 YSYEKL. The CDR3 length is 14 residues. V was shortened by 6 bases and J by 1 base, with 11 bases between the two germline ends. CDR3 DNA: TGCGCCAGCAGGGCAAGACAGGGCACAGATACGCAGTATTTT. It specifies CASRARQGTDTQYF.

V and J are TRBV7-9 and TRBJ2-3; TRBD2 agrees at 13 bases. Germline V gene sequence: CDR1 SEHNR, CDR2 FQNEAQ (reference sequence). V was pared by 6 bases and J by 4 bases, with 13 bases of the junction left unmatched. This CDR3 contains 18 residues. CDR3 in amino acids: CASRSTSGRAVLADTQYF. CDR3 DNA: TGTGCCAGCAGATCCACTAGCGGGAGGGCCGTTTTGGCAGATACGCAGTATTTT.

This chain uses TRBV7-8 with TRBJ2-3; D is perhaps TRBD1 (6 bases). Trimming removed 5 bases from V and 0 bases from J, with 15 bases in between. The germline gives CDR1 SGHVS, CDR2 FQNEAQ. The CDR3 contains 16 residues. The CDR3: CASSELTGRSTDTQYF. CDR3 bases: TGTGCCAGCAGCGAACTGACAGGAAGAAGCACAGATACGCAGTATTTT.

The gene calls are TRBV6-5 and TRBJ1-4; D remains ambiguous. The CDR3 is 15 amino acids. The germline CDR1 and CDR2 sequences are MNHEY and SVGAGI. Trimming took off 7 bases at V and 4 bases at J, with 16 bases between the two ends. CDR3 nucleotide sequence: TGTGCCAGCAAACGGAGGGCAGGAGGTAATGAAAAACTGTTTTTT. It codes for CASKRRAGGNEKLFF.